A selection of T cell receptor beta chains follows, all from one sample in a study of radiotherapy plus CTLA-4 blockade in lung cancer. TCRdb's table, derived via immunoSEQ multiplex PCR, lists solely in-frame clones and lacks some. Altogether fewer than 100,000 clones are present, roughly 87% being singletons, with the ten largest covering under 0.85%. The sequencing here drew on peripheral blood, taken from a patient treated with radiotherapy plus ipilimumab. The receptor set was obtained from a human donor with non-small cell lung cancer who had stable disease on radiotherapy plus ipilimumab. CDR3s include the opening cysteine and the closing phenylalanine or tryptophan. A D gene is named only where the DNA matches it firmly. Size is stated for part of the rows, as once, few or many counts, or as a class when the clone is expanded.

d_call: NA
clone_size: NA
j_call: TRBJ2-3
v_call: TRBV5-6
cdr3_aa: CASSVNLDTQYF
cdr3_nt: TGTGCCAGCAGCGTAAACTTGGATACGCAGTATTTT

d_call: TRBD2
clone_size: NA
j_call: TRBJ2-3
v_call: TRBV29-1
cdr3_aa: CSVEGTGTSRQYF
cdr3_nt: TGCAGCGTTGAGGGGACCGGGACTAGCCGGCAGTATTTT

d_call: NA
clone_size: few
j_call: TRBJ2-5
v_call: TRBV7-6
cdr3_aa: CASSFSTSRGETQYF
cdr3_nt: TGTGCCAGCAGCTTTTCGACGAGCCGGGGAGAGACCCAGTACTTC

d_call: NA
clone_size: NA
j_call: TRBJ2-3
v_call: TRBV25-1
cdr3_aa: CANFLRVTSPDTQYF
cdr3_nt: TGTGCCAACTTTCTCAGGGTTACCAGTCCAGATACGCAGTATTTT

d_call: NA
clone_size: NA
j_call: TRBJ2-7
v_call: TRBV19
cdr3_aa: CASSALQREQYF
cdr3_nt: TGTGCCAGTAGTGCACTCCAACGGGAGCAGTACTTC

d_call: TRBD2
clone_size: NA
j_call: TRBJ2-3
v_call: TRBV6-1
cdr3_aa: CASRGLAPSTDTQYF
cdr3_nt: TGTGCCAGCAGGGGACTAGCACCCAGCACAGATACGCAGTATTTT

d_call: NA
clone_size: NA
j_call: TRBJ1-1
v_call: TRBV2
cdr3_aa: CASRRTAAGRVNTEAFF
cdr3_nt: TGTGCCAGCAGACGGACAGCGGCGGGCCGGGTGAACACTGAAGCTTTCTTT

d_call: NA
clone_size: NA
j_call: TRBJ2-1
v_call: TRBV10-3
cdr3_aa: CAIKGGGDSYNEQFF
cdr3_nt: TGTGCCATCAAGGGGGGCGGGGACTCCTACAATGAGCAGTTCTTC

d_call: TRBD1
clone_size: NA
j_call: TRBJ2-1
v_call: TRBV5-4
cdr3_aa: CASSLPRQGTYNEQFF
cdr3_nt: TGTGCCAGCAGCCTTCCAAGACAGGGGACTTACAATGAGCAGTTCTTC

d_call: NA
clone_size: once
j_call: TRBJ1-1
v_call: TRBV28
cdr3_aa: CASSLVGPNTEAFF
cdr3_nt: TGTGCCAGCAGTTTGGTAGGGCCGAACACTGAAGCTTTCTTT

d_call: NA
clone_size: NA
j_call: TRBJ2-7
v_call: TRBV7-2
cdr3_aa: CASSRSPHEQYF
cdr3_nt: TGTGCCAGCAGCCGATCTCCTCACGAGCAGTACTTC

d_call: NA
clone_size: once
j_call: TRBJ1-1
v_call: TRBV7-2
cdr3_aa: CASSLEGMNTEAFF
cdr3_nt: TGTGCCAGCAGCTTAGAGGGGATGAACACTGAAGCTTTCTTT

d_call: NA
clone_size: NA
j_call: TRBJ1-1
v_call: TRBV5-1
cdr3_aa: CASSTATGNTEAFF
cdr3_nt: TGCGCCAGCAGCACGGCTACAGGGAACACTGAAGCTTTCTTT

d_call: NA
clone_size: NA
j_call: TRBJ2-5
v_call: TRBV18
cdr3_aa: CASSPGSRETQYF
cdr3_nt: TGTGCCAGCTCACCCGGGTCACGGGAGACCCAGTACTTC

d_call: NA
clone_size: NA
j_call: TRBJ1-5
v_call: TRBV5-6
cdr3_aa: CASSFSGLGNQPQHF
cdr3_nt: TGTGCCAGCAGCTTCTCGGGCCTGGGCAATCAGCCCCAGCATTTT

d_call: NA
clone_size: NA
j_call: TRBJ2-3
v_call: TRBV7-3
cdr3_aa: CASSPDPTGLTDTQYF
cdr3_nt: TGTGCCAGCAGCCCCGACCCGACAGGTCTCACAGATACGCAGTATTTT

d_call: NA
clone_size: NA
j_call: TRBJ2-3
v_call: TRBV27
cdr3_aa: CASSSAGVSTDTQYF
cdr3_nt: TGTGCCAGCAGTTCCGCAGGGGTAAGCACAGATACGCAGTATTTT

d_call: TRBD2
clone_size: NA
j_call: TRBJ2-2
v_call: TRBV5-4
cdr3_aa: CASSLAGGNTGELFF
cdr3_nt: TGTGCCAGCAGCTTAGCGGGAGGAAACACCGGGGAGCTGTTTTTT

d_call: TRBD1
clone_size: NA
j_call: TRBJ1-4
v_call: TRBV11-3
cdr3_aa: CASSSGQATNEKLFF
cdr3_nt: TGTGCCAGCAGCTCGGGACAGGCAACTAATGAAAAACTGTTTTTT

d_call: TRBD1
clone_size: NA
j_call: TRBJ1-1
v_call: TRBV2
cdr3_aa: CASRGDRGTEAFF
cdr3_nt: TGTGCCAGCAGGGGGGACAGGGGCACTGAAGCTTTCTTT

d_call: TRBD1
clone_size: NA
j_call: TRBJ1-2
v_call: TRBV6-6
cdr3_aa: CASSYSGQGSYGYTF
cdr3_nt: TGTGCCAGCAGTTATTCGGGACAGGGGAGCTATGGCTACACCTTC

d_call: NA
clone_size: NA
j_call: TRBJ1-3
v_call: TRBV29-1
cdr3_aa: CSVEWAASPGTIYF
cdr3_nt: TGCAGCGTTGAATGGGCCGCTTCACCTGGCACCATATATTTT

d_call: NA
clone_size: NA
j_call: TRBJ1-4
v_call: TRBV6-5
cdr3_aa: CASSYWQSSREKLFF
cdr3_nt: TGTGCCAGCAGTTACTGGCAGTCATCCAGGGAAAAACTGTTTTTT

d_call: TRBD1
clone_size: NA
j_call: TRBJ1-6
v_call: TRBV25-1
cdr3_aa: CASRGGGDNSPLHF
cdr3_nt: TGTGCCAGCAGGGGAGGGGGCGATAATTCACCCCTCCACTTT

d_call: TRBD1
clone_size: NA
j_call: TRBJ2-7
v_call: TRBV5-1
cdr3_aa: CASSPSTGTGGVLGQYF
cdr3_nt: TGCGCCAGCAGCCCCTCTACCGGGACAGGGGGCGTGTTAGGGCAGTACTTC

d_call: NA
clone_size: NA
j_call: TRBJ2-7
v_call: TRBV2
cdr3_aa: CASGLGGQVYEQYF
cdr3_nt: TGTGCCAGCGGATTGGGGGGTCAAGTATACGAGCAGTACTTC

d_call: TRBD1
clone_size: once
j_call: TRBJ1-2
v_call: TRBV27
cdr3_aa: CASRILGTGRSGYTF
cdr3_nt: TGTGCCAGCAGGATTCTGGGGACAGGGAGGTCGGGCTACACCTTC

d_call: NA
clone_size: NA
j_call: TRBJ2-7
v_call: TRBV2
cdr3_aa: CATQTVGGYEQYF
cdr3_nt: TGTGCCACCCAAACTGTAGGGGGATACGAGCAGTACTTC

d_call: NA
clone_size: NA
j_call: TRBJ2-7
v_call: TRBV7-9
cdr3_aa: CASSGAERPYEQYF
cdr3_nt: TGTGCCAGCAGCGGGGCGGAGAGGCCCTACGAGCAGTACTTC

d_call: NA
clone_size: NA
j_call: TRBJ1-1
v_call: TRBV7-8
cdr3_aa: CASSLIVGGPNTEAFF
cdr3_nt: TGTGCCAGCAGCTTAATTGTCGGGGGGCCGAACACTGAAGCTTTCTTT

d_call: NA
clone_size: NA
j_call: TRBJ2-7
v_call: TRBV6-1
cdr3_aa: CASGASYEQYF
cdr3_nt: TGTGCCAGCGGGGCTTCATACGAGCAGTACTTC

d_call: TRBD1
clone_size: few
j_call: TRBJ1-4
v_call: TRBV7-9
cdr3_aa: CASSSRGGGEGKLFF
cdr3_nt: TGTGCCAGCAGCAGTCGGGGAGGGGGCGAGGGAAAACTGTTTTTT

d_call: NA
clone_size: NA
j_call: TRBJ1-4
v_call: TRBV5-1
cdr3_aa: CASSSTGSANEKLFF
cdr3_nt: TGCGCCAGCAGCAGTACAGGGTCGGCTAATGAAAAACTGTTTTTT

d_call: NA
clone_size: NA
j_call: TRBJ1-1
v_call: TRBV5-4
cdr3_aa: CASSGWTAGVNTEAFF
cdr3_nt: TGTGCCAGCAGCGGATGGACGGCGGGGGTTAACACTGAAGCTTTCTTT

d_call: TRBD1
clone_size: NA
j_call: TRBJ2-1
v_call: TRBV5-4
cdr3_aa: CASRSQGWNEQFF
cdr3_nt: TGTGCCAGCAGATCACAGGGGTGGAATGAGCAGTTCTTC

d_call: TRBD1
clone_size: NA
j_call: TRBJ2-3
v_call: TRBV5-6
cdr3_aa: CASSLGQGTTDTQYF
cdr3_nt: TGTGCCAGCAGCTTGGGACAGGGGACCACAGATACGCAGTATTTT

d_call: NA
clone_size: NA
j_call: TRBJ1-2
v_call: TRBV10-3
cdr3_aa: CAISGGTSFGYTF
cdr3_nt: TGTGCCATCAGTGGGGGGACAAGCTTCGGCTACACCTTC

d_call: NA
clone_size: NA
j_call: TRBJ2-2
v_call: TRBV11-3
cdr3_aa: CASSLDTAEHGELFF
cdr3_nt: TGTGCCAGCAGCTTAGATACGGCGGAACACGGGGAGCTGTTTTTT

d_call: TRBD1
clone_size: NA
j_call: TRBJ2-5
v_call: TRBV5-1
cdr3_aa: CASSLGQGPQETQYF
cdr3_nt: TGCGCCAGCAGCTTGGGACAGGGACCCCAAGAGACCCAGTACTTC

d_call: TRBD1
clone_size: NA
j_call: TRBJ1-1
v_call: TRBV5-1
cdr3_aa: CASSWGQPNTEAFF
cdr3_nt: TGCGCCAGCAGCTGGGGACAGCCGAACACTGAAGCTTTCTTT

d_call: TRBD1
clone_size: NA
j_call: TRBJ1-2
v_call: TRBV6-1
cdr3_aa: CASSSTGTVGYTF
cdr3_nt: TGTGCCAGCAGCTCGACAGGGACAGTTGGCTACACCTTC

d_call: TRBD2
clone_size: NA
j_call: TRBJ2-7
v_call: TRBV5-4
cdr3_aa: CASSSTQGSGTSVYEQYF
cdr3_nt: TGTGCCAGCAGCTCCACCCAGGGATCCGGGACTAGCGTCTACGAGCAGTACTTC

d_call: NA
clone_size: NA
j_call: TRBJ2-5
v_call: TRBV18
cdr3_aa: CASSLTKNQETQYF
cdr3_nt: TGTGCCAGCTCACTGACAAAAAACCAAGAGACCCAGTACTTC

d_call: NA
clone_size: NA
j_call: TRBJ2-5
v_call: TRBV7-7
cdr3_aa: CASSFGLQETQYF
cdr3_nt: TGTGCTAGCAGCTTTGGTCTACAAGAGACCCAGTACTTC

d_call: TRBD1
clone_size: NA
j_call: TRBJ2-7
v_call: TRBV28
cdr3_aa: CASRHTGRQGSYEQYF
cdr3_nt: TGTGCCAGCAGACACACAGGTCGACAGGGGTCCTACGAGCAGTACTTC

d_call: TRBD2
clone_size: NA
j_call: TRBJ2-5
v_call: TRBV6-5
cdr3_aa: CASRGLAGVQETQYF
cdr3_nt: TGTGCCAGCAGGGGACTAGCGGGCGTACAAGAGACCCAGTACTTC

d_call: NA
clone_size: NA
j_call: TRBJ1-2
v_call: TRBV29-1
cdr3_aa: CSVEGTLRSGYTF
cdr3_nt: TGCAGCGTTGAGGGGACCCTCAGGAGTGGCTACACCTTC

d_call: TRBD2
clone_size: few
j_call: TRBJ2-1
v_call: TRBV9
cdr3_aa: CASSAGVGAREYNEQFF
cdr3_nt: TGTGCCAGCAGCGCCGGGGTGGGTGCGCGGGAGTATAATGAGCAGTTCTTC

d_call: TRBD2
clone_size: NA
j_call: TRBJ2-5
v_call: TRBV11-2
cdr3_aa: CASIHLAGGVETQYF
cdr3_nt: TGTGCCAGCATCCACCTAGCGGGGGGTGTGGAGACCCAGTACTTC

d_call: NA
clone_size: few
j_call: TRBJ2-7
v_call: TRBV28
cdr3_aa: CASSFRDEQYF
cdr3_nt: TGTGCCAGCAGTTTCAGGGACGAGCAGTACTTC

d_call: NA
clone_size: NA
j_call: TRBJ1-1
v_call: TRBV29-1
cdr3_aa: CSVEENGNTEAFF
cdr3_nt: TGCAGCGTTGAAGAAAACGGGAACACTGAAGCTTTCTTT